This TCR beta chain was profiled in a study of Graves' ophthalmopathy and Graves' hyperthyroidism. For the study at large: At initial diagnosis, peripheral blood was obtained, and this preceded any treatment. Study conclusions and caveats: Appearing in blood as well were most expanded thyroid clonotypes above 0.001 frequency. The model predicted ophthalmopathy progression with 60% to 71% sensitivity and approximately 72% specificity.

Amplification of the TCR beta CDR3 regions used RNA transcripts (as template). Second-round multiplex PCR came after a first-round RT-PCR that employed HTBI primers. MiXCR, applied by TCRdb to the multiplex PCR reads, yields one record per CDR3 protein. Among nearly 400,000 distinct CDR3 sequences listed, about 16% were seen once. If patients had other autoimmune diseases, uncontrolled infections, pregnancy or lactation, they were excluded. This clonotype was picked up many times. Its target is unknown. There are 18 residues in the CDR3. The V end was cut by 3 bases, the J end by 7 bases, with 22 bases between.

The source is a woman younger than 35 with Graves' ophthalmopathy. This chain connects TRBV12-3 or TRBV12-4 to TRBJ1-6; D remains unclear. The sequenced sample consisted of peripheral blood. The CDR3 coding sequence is TGTGCCAGCAGTTTCAGGTCGACGGGTGTGCTCTTGAATTCACCCCTCCACTTT. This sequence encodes CASSFRSTGVLLNSPLHF.